Included here is one T cell receptor beta chain sequence, with context. This clone was recorded once. It has no known antigen specificity. Qualities for individual bases were not recorded, and no much larger clone is one base off. The immunoSEQ Assay, a bias-controlled multiplex PCR, was used to amplify TCRbeta CDR3 regions from genomic DNA. In the paper's pipeline: The number of nucleated cells in each sample was estimated by amplification of reference gene primers within the assay. To quantify the absolute abundance of each unique TCRbeta CDR3 rearrangement, sequence reads were collapsed and filtered. For each sample, productive Simpson clonality was calculated as the square root of Simpson's diversity index across productive rearrangements. The clones in this table, taken by TCRdb from immuneACCESS, are in-frame only. Not every clone is retained; where verified, under half of the shortfall comes from an unresolved V gene, and the cause of the rest is unknown. That table furnishes V, J and clone size, whereas the DNA furnished D and trimming. The sample records some 200,000 clones, approximately 78% of which are singletons. The ten biggest clones cover about 12% of the sample.

The sample is drawn from a study of blood T cell repertoires in COVID-19 (TCRdb year 2020). In the study overall: Samples from collaborators originated in the United States, Italy and Spain and spanned both the acute and convalescent phases of COVID-19. The material from the prospective study consisted of cDNA or gDNA derived from T cells, B-cell-depleted T cells, or PBMCs. Deeply sampled blood TCRbeta repertoires from subjects exposed to, actively infected with, or recovered from COVID-19 were included in the dataset. The repertoires were released in a freely available public database meant as a resource for research on the immune response to SARS-CoV-2. The samples were drawn from two sources: the first 160 participants of the ongoing ImmuneRACE study, and over 1,000 subjects contributed by 6 global collaborators. Sample metadata almost always included a de-identified subject ID, COVID-19 status, age in years and sex. HLA class I and class II types, where available, came from metadata supplied by the sample provider rather than from assay-based typing. Study-wide findings and limitations: The quantity of clinical and demographic metadata differed by source and by participant and was supplied without curation.

The collaborating institutions used their own protocols to collect whole blood in K2EDTA tubes. For TCRbeta analysis, collaborators shipped samples as frozen whole blood, isolated PBMCs, or DNA extracted from either of those sample types. CDR1 and CDR2, per the germline V gene, are SGHDT and YYEEEE. V ends up 3 bases short and J 0 bases short, with an unmatched junction base count of 2. Spanning cysteine to phenylalanine, the CDR3 consists of 15 amino acids. The CDR3 DNA has 45 bases and is translated from base 1. The rearrangement joined TRBV5-6 to TRBJ2-2; 7 bases in the middle match TRBD1. The sample comprised peripheral blood. The sequence came from a woman in her 40s with acute or convalescent COVID-19. The sequenced DNA: TGTGCCAGCAGCTGGACAGGCCCGAACACCGGGGAGCTGTTTTTT. This codes for CASSWTGPNTGELFF.